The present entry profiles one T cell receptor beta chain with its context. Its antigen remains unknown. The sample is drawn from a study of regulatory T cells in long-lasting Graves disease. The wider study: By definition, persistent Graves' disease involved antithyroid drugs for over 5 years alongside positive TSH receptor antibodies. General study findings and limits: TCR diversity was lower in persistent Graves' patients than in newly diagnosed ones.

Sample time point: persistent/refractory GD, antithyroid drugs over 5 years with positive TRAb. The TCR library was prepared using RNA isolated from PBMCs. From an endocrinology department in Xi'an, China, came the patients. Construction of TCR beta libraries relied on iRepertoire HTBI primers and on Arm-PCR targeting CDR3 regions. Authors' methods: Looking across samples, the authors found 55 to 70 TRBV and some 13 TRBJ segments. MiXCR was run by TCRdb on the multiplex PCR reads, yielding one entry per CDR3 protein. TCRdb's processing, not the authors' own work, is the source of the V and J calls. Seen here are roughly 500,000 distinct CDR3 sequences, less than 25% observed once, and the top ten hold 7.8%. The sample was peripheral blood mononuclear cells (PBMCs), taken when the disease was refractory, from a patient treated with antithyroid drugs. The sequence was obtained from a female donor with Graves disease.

CDR3 nucleotide sequence: TGTGCCAGCAGCCAAGATCGGACAGGGTTTTACGAGCAGTACTTC. Amino acid sequence: CASSQDRTGFYEQYF. This rearrangement joins TRBV3-1 to TRBJ2-7, with TRBD1 matching over 8 bases. Trimming at V came to 0 bases and at J to 4 bases, leaving 5 bases not matched to a gene. The germline CDR1 and CDR2 sequences are LGHDT and YNNKEL (reference sequence). This CDR3 is 15 amino acids long.